The clone carrying this T cell receptor beta chain was observed at least ten times. The junction does not match germline at one end; this may be a read error. These data belong to a study of neurological immune-mediated disorders. MiXCR, run by TCRdb on the 5' RACE reads, gives a single entry per CDR3 protein. The table has fewer than 40,000 distinct CDR3 sequences, about 14% seen once. Time point described: technical triplicate 2. The length of the CDR3 is 13 residues. Germline V gene lookup returns CDR1 MDHEN and CDR2 SYDVKM. This chain connects TRBV28 to TRBJ1-1, with D uncertain. Sequencing used CD4+ T cells from blood. The receptor comes from a female donor with HTLV-1-associated myelopathy (HAM/TSP). The CDR3, as DNA: TGTGCCAGCAGCCCTGACCGGAACGCTGAAGCTTTCTTT. Translated: CASSPDRNAEAFF.